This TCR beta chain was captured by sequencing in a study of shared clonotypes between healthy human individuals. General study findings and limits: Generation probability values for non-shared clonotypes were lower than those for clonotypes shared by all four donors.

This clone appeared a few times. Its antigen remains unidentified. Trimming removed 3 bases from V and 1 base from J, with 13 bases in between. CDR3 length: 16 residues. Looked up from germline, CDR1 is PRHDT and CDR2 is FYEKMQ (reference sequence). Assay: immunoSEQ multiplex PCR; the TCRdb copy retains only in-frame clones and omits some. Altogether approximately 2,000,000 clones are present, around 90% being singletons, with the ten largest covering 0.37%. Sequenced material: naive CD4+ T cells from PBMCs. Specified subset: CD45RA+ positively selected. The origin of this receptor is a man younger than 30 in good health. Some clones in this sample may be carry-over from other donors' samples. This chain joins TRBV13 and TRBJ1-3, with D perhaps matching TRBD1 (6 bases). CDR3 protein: CASSLGAVVSGNTIYF. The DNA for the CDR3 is TGTGCCAGCAGCTTGGGGGCTGTGGTTTCTGGAAACACCATATATTTT.